This record concerns one T cell receptor (beta chain) sequence. Its antigen is unknown. Original methodology: There were no quality scores in the junction-only immunoSEQ sequences, so filtering differed. Sequenced by immunoSEQ multiplex PCR; TCRdb stores in-frame clones only, minus some. V, J and clone size reflect that table, while D and trimming were determined from the DNA. The table lists more than 2,000,000 clones, 90% to 95% of them singletons. This sample is drawn from a study of shared clonotypes between healthy human individuals. Study context: Each donor contributed plates that comprised three CD4 naive, three CD4 memory, two CD8 naive and one CD8 memory. Study results and limitations: The authors sampled blood alone, and tissue repertoires likely differ.

Germline V gene data show CDR1 as SGHRS and CDR2 as YFSETQ. This CDR3 has 15 amino acids. V lost 4 bases and J 2 bases, leaving 15 bases between the germline ends. Sequenced sample: naive CD4+ T cells sorted from blood. Described subset: CD45RA+ positively selected. The chain is built from TRBV5-1 and TRBJ2-5, with D possibly called TRBD1 or TRBD2 (5 bases each). The receptor comes from a man younger than 30 in good health. This CDR3 is CASSRYGTQQETQYF. Written as DNA, the CDR3 is TGCGCCAGCAGCCGATACGGGACCCAACAAGAGACCCAGTACTTC.